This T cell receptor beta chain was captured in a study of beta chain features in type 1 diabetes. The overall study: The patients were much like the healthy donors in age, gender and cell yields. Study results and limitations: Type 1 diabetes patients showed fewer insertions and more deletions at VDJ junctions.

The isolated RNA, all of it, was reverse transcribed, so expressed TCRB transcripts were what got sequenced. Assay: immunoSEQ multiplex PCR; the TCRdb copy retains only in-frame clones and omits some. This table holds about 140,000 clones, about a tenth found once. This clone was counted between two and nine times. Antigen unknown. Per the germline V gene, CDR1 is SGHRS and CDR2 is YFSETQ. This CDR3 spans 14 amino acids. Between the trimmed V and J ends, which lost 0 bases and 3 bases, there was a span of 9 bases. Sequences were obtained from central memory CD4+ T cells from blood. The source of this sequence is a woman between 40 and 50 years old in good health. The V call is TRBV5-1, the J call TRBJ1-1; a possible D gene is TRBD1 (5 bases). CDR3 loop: CASSLASTDTEAFF. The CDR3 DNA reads TGCGCCAGCAGCTTGGCGTCGACAGACACTGAAGCTTTCTTT.